This T cell receptor (beta chain) appears in the sequencing data of a study of response to subunit inactivated influenza vaccine. Findings and caveats of the study: A suggestion made by the authors is that each seasonal influenza vaccination recruits few new T cells.

TCRdb reprocessed the RT-PCR reads with MiXCR, giving one entry per CDR3 protein. This table has about 800,000 distinct CDR3 sequences, about 20% appearing once. Note on this clonotype: Antigen unknown.

Trimming pared 2 bases from V and 0 bases from J, leaving 1 base between. The CDR3 runs 13 residues. Germline CDR1 LNHNV, CDR2 YYDKDF (reference sequence). This material consisted of PBMCs from blood, taken more than 4 days after vaccination. The J gene is TRBJ2-2, the V gene TRBV15, with D uncertain. The TCR was taken from a man aged 50 or older who received an inactivated influenza vaccine. This CDR3 reads CATSRPNTGELFF. The CDR3 nucleotides read TGTGCCACCAGCAGACCGAACACCGGGGAGCTGTTTTTT.